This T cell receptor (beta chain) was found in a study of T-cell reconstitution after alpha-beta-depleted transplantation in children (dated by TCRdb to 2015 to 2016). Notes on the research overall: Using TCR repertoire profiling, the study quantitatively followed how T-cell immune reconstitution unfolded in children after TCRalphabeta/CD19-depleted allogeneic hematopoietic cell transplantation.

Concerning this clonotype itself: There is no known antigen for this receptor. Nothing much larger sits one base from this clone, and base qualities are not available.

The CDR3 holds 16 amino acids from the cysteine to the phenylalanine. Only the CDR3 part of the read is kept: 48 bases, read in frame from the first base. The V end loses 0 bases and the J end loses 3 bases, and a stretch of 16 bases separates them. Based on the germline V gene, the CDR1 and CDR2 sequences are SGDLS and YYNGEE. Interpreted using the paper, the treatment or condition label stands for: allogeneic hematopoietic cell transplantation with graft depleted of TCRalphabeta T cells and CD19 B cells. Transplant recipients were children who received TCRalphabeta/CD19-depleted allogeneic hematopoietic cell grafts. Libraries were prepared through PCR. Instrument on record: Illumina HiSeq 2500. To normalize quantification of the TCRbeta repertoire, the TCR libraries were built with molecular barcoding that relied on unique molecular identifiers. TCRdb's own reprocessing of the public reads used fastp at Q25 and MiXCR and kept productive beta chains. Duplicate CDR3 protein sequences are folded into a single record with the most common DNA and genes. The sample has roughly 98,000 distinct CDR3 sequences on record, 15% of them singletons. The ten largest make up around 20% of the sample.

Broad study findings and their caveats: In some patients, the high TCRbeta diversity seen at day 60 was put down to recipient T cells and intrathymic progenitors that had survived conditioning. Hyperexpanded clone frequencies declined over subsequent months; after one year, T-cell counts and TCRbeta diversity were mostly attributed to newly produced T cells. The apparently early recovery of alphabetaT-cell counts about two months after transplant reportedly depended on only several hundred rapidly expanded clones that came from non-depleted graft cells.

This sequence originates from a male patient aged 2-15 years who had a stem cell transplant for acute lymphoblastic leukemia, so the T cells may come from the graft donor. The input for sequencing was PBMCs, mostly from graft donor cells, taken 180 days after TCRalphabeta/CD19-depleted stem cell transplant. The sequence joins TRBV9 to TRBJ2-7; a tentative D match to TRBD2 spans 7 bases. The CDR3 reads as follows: CASSVGGGTIHYEQYF. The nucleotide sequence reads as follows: TGTGCCAGCAGCGTAGGAGGGGGGACTATCCACTACGAGCAGTACTTC.